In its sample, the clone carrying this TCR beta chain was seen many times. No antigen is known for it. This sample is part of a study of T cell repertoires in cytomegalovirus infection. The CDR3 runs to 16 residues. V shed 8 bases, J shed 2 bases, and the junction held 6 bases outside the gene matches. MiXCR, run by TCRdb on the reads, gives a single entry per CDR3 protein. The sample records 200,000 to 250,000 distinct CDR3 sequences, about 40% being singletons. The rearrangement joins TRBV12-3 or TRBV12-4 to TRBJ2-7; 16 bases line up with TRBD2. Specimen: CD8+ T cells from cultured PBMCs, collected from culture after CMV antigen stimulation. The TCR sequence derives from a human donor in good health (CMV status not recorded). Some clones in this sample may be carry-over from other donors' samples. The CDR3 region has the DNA TGTGCCAGCGCTCGGGGGACTAGCGGGGGGGCCTACGAGCAGTACTTC. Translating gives CASARGTSGGAYEQYF.